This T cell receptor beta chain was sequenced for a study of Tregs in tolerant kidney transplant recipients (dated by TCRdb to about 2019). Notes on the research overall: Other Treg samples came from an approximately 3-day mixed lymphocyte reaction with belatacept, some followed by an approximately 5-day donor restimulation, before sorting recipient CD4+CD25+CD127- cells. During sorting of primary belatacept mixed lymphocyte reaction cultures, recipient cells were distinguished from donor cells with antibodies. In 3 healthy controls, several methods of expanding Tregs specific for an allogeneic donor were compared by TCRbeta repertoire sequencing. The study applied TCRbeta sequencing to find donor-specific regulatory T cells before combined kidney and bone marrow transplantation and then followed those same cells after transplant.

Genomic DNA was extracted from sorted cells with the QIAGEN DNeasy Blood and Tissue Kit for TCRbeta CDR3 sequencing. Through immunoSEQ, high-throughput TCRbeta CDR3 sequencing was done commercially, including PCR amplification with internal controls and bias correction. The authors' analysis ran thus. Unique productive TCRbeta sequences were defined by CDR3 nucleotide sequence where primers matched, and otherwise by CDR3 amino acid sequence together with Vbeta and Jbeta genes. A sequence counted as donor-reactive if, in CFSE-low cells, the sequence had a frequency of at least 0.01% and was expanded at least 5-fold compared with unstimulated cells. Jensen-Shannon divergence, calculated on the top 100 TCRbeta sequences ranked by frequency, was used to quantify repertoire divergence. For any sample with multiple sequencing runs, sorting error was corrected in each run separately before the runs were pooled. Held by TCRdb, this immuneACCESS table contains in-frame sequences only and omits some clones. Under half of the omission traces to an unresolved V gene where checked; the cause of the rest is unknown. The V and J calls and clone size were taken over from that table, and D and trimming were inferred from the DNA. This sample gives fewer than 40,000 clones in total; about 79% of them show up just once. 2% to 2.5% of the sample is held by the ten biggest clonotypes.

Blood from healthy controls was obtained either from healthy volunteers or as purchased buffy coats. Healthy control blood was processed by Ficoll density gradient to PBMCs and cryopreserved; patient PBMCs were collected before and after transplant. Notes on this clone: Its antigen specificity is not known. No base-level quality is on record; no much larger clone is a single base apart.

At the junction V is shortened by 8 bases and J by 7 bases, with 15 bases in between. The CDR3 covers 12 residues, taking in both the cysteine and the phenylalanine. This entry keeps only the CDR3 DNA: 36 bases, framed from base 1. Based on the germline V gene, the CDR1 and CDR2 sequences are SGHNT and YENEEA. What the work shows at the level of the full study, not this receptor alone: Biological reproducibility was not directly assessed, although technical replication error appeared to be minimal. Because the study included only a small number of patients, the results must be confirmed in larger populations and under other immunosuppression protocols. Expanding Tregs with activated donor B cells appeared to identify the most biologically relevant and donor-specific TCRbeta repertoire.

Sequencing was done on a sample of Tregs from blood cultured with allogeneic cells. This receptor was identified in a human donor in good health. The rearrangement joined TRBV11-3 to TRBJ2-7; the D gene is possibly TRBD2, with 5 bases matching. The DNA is TGTGCCAGCGGCGCCTACCGGGGAGAGCAGTACTTC. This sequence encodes CASGAYRGEQYF.